Listed below are T cell receptor beta chains from one sample, sequenced in a study of CD8 T cells in ankylosing spondylitis. TCRdb itself ran the 5' RACE reads through MiXCR, one entry per CDR3 protein. This table holds hundreds of thousands of distinct CDR3 sequences, about 26% found once. The sequenced sample was blood, either unsorted or a sorted T cell fraction (not recorded which). The receptors stem from a male donor with ankylosing spondylitis or in good health (not recorded which). CDR3s include the opening cysteine and the closing phenylalanine or tryptophan. The D gene is left open where the match is weak. The size field is filled for only some rows; it gives once, few, many or a size class.

CDR3 protein | CDR3 DNA | J gene | D gene | V gene | clone size
CASSQVGGRAPYEQYF | TGCGCCAGCAGCCAAGTAGGGGGGAGGGCCCCTTACGAGCAGTACTTC | TRBJ2-7 | . | TRBV4-1 | .
CATRPGSGANVLTF | TGTGCCACTAGACCCGGCTCTGGGGCCAACGTCCTGACTTTC | TRBJ2-6 | . | TRBV6-1 | .
CASSQDRVAYEQYF | TGCGCCAGCAGCCAAGATCGGGTAGCCTACGAGCAGTACTTC | TRBJ2-7 | . | TRBV4-3 | .
CSASPRQGTYEQYF | TGCAGTGCTAGTCCCCGGCAGGGGACCTACGAGCAGTACTTC | TRBJ2-7 | . | TRBV20-1 | .
CSAPPRGSNSDTQYF | TGCAGTGCTCCCCCCCGCGGGAGTAATTCAGATACGCAGTATTTT | TRBJ2-3 | TRBD2 | TRBV20-1 | once
CASRTWTGTETQYF | TGCGCCAGCAGAACCTGGACAGGGACCGAGACCCAGTACTTC | TRBJ2-5 | TRBD1 | TRBV5-1 | .
CASRRGGIPDTQYF | TGTGCCAGCAGGCGGGGCGGGATACCAGATACGCAGTATTTT | TRBJ2-3 | . | TRBV28 | many
CSAKYNEQFF | TGCAGTGCGAAGTACAATGAGCAGTTCTTC | TRBJ2-1 | . | TRBV20-1 | .
CSARSGTSDEQFF | TGCAGTGCTAGGTCCGGGACTAGCGATGAGCAGTTCTTC | TRBJ2-1 | TRBD2 | TRBV20-1 | .
CASSRNTYEQYF | TGCGCCAGCAGCCGAAACACGTACGAGCAGTACTTC | TRBJ2-7 | . | TRBV5-1 | few
CSVGPQPQHF | TGCAGCGTTGGTCCTCAGCCCCAGCATTTT | TRBJ1-5 | . | TRBV29-1 | few
CAISEREGRLDTQYF | TGTGCCATCAGTGAACGGGAGGGCCGACTAGATACGCAGTATTTT | TRBJ2-3 | TRBD2 | TRBV10-3 | many
CASSYSSGGRATDTQYF | TGTGCCAGCAGTTACTCGTCCGGGGGCAGAGCCACAGATACGCAGTATTTT | TRBJ2-3 | . | TRBV6-5 | .
CASRAAGQETQYF | TGTGCCAGCAGGGCGGCAGGACAAGAGACCCAGTACTTC | TRBJ2-5 | . | TRBV28 | many
CASSSQSGRPSTDTQYF | TGTGCCAGCAGCTCCCAAAGCGGACGGCCTAGCACAGATACGCAGTATTTT | TRBJ2-3 | . | TRBV7-2 | .
CSARSVGDTEAFF | TGCAGTGCGCGGTCCGTCGGGGACACTGAAGCTTTCTTT | TRBJ1-1 | . | TRBV20-1 | many
CATSGQGGDTQYF | TGTGCCACCAGCGGACAGGGAGGGGATACGCAGTATTTT | TRBJ2-3 | . | TRBV15 | many
CSGRNTGELFF | TGCAGCGGGAGGAACACCGGGGAGCTGTTTTTT | TRBJ2-2 | . | TRBV29-1 | many
CSVAGDREQPQHF | TGCAGCGTTGCCGGTGACAGGGAGCAGCCCCAGCATTTT | TRBJ1-5 | TRBD1 | TRBV29-1 | few
CASSLGGTRDEQYF | TGTGCCAGCAGCTTGGGAGGCACGAGGGACGAGCAGTACTTC | TRBJ2-7 | . | TRBV5-6 | many
CASSQDGFGNPYF | TGCGCCAGCAGCCAAGATGGGTTCGGCAATCCTTACTTC | TRBJ2-7 | . | TRBV4-1 | many
CASSVVATSTDTQYF | TGTGCCAGCAGCGTAGTAGCGACCAGCACAGATACGCAGTATTTT | TRBJ2-3 | . | TRBV9 | many